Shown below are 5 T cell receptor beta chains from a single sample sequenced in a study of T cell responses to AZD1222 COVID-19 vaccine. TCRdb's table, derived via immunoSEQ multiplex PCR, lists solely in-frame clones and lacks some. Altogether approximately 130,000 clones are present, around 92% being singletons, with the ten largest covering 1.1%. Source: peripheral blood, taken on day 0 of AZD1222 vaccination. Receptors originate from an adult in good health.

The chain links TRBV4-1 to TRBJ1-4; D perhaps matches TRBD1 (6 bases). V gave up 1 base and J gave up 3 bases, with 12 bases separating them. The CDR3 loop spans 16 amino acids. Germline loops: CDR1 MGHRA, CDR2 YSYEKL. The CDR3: CASSQGGAGANEKLFF. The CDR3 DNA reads TGCGCCAGCAGCCAAGGGGGGGCTGGAGCTAATGAAAAACTGTTTTTT.

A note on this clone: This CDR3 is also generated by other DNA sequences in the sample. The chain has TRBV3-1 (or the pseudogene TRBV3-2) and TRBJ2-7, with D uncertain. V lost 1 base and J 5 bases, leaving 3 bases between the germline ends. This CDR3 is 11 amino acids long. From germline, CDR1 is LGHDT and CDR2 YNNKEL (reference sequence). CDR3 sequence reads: CASSQVHEQYF. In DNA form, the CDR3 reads TGTGCCAGCAGCCAAGTACACGAGCAGTACTTC.

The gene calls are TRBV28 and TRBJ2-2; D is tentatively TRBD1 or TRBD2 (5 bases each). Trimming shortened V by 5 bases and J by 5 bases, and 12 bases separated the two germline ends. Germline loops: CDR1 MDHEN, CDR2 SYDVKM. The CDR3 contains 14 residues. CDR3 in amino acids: CASSKRGRTGELFF. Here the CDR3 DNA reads TGTGCCAGCAGTAAACGGGGACGGACCGGGGAGCTGTTTTTT.

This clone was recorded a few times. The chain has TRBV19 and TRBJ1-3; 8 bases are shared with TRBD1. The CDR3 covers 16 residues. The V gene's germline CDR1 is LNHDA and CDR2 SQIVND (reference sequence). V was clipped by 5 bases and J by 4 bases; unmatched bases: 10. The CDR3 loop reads CASSGRQGLEGNTIYF. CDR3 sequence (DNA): TGTGCCAGTAGTGGACGACAGGGGCTCGAAGGAAACACCATATATTTT.

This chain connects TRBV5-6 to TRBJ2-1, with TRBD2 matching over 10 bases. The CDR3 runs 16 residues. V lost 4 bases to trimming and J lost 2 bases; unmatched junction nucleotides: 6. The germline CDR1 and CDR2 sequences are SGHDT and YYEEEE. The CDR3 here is CASSLPSGRAYNEQFF. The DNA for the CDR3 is TGTGCCAGCAGCCTACCCAGCGGGAGGGCCTACAATGAGCAGTTCTTC.